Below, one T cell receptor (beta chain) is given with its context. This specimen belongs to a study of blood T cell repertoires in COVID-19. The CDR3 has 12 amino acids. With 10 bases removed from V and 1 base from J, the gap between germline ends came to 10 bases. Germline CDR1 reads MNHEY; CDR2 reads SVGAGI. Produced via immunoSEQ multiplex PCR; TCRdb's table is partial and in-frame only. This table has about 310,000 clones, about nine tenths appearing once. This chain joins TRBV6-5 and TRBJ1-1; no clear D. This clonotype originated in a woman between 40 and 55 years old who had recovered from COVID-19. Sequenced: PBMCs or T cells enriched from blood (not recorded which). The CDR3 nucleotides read TGTGCCACCAAGCCACCGAACACTGAAGCTTTCTTT. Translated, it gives CATKPPNTEAFF.